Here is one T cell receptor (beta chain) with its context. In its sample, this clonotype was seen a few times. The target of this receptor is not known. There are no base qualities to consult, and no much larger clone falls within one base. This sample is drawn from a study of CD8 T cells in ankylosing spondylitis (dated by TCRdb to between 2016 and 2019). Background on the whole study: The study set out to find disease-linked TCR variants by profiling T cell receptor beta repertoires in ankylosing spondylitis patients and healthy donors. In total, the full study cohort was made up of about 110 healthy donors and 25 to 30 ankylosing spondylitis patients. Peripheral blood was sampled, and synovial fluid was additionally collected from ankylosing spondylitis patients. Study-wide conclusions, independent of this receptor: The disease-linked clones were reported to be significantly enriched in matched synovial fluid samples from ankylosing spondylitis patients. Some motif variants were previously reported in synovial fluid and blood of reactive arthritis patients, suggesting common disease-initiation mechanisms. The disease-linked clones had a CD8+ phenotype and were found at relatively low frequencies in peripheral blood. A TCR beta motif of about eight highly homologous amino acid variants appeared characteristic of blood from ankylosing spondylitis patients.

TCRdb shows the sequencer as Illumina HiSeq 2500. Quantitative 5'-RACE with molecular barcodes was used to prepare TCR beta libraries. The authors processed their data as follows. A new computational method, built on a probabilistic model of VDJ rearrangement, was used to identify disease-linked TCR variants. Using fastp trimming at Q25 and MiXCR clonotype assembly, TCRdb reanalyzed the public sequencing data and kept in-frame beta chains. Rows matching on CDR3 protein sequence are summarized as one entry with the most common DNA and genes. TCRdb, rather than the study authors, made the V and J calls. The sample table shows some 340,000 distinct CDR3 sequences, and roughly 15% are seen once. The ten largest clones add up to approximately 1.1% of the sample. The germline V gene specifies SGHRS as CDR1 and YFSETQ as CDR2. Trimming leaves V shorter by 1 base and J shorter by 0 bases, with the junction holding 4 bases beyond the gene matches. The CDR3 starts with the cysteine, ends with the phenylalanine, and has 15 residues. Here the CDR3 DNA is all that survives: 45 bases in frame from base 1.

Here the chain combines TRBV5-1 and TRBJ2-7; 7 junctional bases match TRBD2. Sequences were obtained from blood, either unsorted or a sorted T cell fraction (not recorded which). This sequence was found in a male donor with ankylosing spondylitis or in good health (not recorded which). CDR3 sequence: CASSLLASGSYEQYF. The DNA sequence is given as TGCGCCAGCAGCTTGTTAGCTAGCGGCTCCTACGAGCAGTACTTC.